This T cell receptor (beta chain) originates from a study of T-cell memory formation after mild COVID-19. CDR1 and CDR2 (germline): SGDLS, YYNGEE. The CDR3 has 18 amino acids. Unmatched junction bases numbered 7, after V lost 0 bases and J lost 0 bases. TCR alpha and TCR beta cDNA libraries with sample barcodes and UMIs came from 5'RACE using constant-segment primers. Each CDR3 protein gets one entry after TCRdb re-called the 5' RACE reads with MiXCR. This sample has tens of thousands of distinct CDR3 sequences, with 28% found just once. Study results and caveats: The study found contracting CD4+ clones mainly in CM and EM and contracting CD8+ clones in EMRA. Memory cells collected pre-infection included some clones that later responded, suggesting cross-reactive memory joined. Whereas later expanders leaned CD4+, clones contracting day 15 to 85 showed a balanced CD4/CD8 makeup.

Remarks on this clonotype: Its antigen is unidentified.

The clonotype originates from a man between 18 and 35 years old who had mild COVID-19 (a few samples of this study predate the infection). Cell type and time point are not known. The chain combines TRBV9 with TRBJ2-3; 10 bases agree with TRBD2. The material sequenced was PBMCs or a T cell subset sorted from them (not recorded which). The CDR3 is CASSVEGLAGDSTDTQYF. The CDR3 DNA follows: TGTGCCAGCAGCGTAGAGGGTCTAGCGGGGGACAGCACAGATACGCAGTATTTT. Complete variable domain (other parts from reference TRBV9 and TRBJ2-3): DSGVTQTPKHLITATGQRVTLRCSPRSGDLSVYWYQQSLDQGLQFLIQYYNGEERAKGNILERFSAQQFPDLHSELNLSSLELGDSALYFCASSVEGLAGDSTDTQYFGPGTRLTVL.